This T cell receptor beta chain was found in a study of cytomegalovirus exposure and HLA in healthy donors. Trimming removed 2 bases at V and 7 bases at J, with 12 bases between. Germline V gives CDR1 SGHRS, CDR2 YFSETQ. The CDR3 contains 13 residues. The donors were healthy bone marrow donors. The PCR had 60 Vbeta and 13 Jbeta primers. TCRdb's table, derived via immunoSEQ multiplex PCR, lists solely in-frame clones and lacks some. The table has 90,000 to 120,000 clones, 60% to 70% seen once. The receptor comes from a man aged 25 to 45 in good health and CMV-seropositive. Sequencing was carried out using PBMCs. The rearrangement links TRBV5-1 to TRBJ1-2; a possible D gene is TRBD1 (5 bases). The CDR3 DNA follows: TGCGCCAGCAGCTTCTCCAGGGAGGGTGGCTACACCTTC. This encodes CASSFSREGGYTF. Full variable domain (outside the CDR3, taken from reference TRBV5-1 and TRBJ1-2): KAGVTQTPRYLIKTRGQQVTLSCSPISGHRSVSWYQQTPGQGLQFLFEYFSETQRNKGNFPGRFSGRQFSNSRSEMNVSTLELGDSALYLCASSFSREGGYTFGSGTRLTVV.